The following is a T cell receptor beta chain sequence with its context. Its recognized antigen is unknown. No much larger clonotype is one base removed from it; base qualities were not supplied. The library came from the immunoSEQ multiplex PCR assay. The multiplex PCR relied on a mix of 60 forward primers for TCR Vbeta segments and 13 reverse primers for TCR Jbeta segments. The CDR3 region of rearranged TCR beta genes was amplified from genomic DNA by a multiplex PCR assay. Amplified TCR beta libraries were sequenced as 87-base-pair reads on the Illumina HiSeq System. The original methods were these. A later analysis counted about 76 million unique TCR beta chains across the 550 to 700 repertoires, and roughly 9.9 million of these chains were shared by at least two donors. Raw reads were error-corrected and collapsed into unique sequences with a nearest-neighbor algorithm that merged closely related sequences to remove PCR and sequencing errors. Alignment of CDR3 sequences to IMGT reference sequences was used to assign V, D and J gene segments. Each retained sequence needed at least a six-nucleotide match to both a V gene segment and a J gene segment. Rearrangements were called productive when the CDR3 lacked stop codons and stayed in frame with V and J; all others were non-productive. CDR3 was defined according to IMGT convention as the region running from the second conserved V-encoded cysteine to the conserved J-encoded phenylalanine. The earlier analysis of around 640 of the donors excluded sequences that lacked an unambiguous match to a single V gene segment. In an earlier analysis of roughly 500 of the donors, V segments were called functional above 56.7% productive rearrangements and were called segregating when the between-donor standard deviation exceeded 5%. A statistical classification framework was built to diagnose cytomegalovirus status from the catalog of TCR beta chain sequences. In a later analysis, V and J genes were assigned by comparing TCR nucleotide sequences against IMGT/GENE-DB human TR gene sequences. In a later analysis, CDR3 sequences and most-parsimonious VDJ recombination scenarios were assigned using the TCRdist pipeline. In a later analysis, each TCR beta chain was defined by its CDR3 amino acid sequence together with its V-gene family, and reads without a unique V-gene family were excluded. To address suspected cross-contamination and a sequencing artifact, a later analysis removed a few hundred highly shared, low-generation-probability nucleotide sequences. For each public chain, a later analysis derived a clonal expansion index from normalized ranks of inferred template counts within each repertoire. A later analysis computed generation probabilities with a VDJ recombination model fitted to out-of-frame rearrangements, and checked the results against IGoR. In a later analysis, hypergeometric tests were used to score TCR-TCR, TCR-HLA and TCR-CMV co-occurrence, with a repertoire-size bias correction applied to TCR pairs. A later analysis estimated false discovery rates by permuting HLA or CMV assignments 20 times. In a later analysis, co-occurring TCRs were grouped with DBSCAN, and TCRdist sequence similarity was added when clustering was performed within HLA-allele-positive subsets. Co-occurrence clustering excluded repertoires with fewer than 30,000 or more than 120,000 public chains, plus five with anomalous nucleotide sharing. The table was pulled from immuneACCESS by TCRdb, which kept in-frame rearrangements only. Such tables lose some clones; where checked, under half of the loss comes from unresolved V genes, and the rest has no known cause. D and trimming were read from the DNA, whereas the V and J calls and clone size are those reported in that table. This sample is represented by approximately 140,000 clones; approximately 80% of them were singletons. Approximately 2.3% of the sample belongs to the ten largest clones.

The sample originates from a study of cytomegalovirus exposure and HLA in healthy donors listed by TCRdb under 2017. General notes on the study: According to an earlier analysis of a few hundred of the donors, 150 million to 200 million T cells yielded 117 million unique TCR beta sequences and 276 Gb of sequence data. A later genetic analysis used genome-wide SNP genotypes for about 65% of the roughly 700 donors, treating that subset as a discovery cohort. Among 398 genotyped donors of the cohort, an average of approximately 240,000 unique TCR beta nucleotide sequences were sequenced per donor, around a sixth of them non-productive. The study profiled the T cell repertoires of 500 to 800 subjects by immunosequencing and related them to cytomegalovirus serostatus. Because of strong linkage in the cohort, roughly five DR-DQ haplotypes were treated as single units for association and clustering. To predict cytomegalovirus infection status, the study brought together high-throughput TCR immunosequencing, statistical association of individual TCRs with disease status, and machine learning. Roughly 320 gigabases of sequencing data and around 85 million unique TCR sequences made up an early release that covered approximately 700 HLA-typed donors. The study aimed to test whether signatures of past pathogen exposure could be identified by cataloging public T cell receptors. Along with the roughly 710-subject first cohort, a separate validation cohort of over a hundred different subjects was used. All discovery cohort repertoires had been generated using a single sequencing platform. To decide whether each TCR beta V gene segment behaved as functional or pseudogenic, an earlier analysis of 587 of the donors relied on high-throughput TCR beta sequencing. The number of typed donors differed by locus: about 629-630 for A, B, C, DRB1 and DQB1; some 500 for DQA1; approximately 600 for DPA1; and roughly 490 for DPB1. HLA typing included class I and class II loci at four-digit resolution. Of the 398 genotyped donors, about 84% fell in the genetic ancestry cluster associated with self-reported Caucasian donors. Donor age, sex, ethnicity and CMV serostatus were collected together with the repertoire data. A later analysis re-examined previously published TCR beta repertoires from more than 600 donors and added high-resolution HLA genotyping to investigate patterns of TCR occurrence. Rather than drawing on any new phenotypic data, the later analysis identified candidate immune exposures from TCR beta sequences and the way those sequences occurred across donors. Findings and caveats that apply to the study as a whole: Across donors, most TCR sequences were observed very rarely, whereas some public TCRs were present in many individuals. At a false discovery rate of 0.05, a later analysis linked roughly 17,000 TCR beta sequences to specific HLA alleles. A cluster of highly shared sequence variants was judged likely to be a technical artifact of the sequencing pipeline. In a later analysis, several top co-occurrence clusters were reported to appear linked to parvovirus B19, influenza, CMV and Epstein-Barr virus. Roughly uniform sequencing depth across donors was assumed in presence/absence analyses, although this assumption may not hold. According to a later genetic analysis, donors in an Asian-associated ancestry cluster had fewer N-insertions in productive TCRs than the roughly 670-donor mean. Because HLA typing was unavailable for some donors at each locus, only the typed subset was used in association tests. In a later analysis, TCR association rates were found to vary across HLA loci, with the most associated TCRs seen for DRB1 alleles and the fewest for HLA-C alleles. Most CMV-associated TCR beta chains appeared to be HLA-restricted in a later analysis, and the HLA associations seemed to be driven largely by CMV exposure. A further reported finding was that TCR beta sequences accurately predicted the HLA-A and HLA-B alleles for most subjects in the first cohort. For the cohort, immune exposure information was limited to CMV serostatus. In the study, around 150 TCR beta chains were listed as associated with cytomegalovirus. Because counts were too low, seventeen rarely observed V segments, including chromosome 9 orphons, were excluded from the earlier analysis of roughly 580 of the donors. In vitro tests confirmed that a few of the cytomegalovirus-associated TCR beta chains recognize cytomegalovirus antigens. The cohort was sequenced for TCR beta chains only, and without alpha or paired-chain data the features that could be detected were limited. The classifier was reported to diagnose cytomegalovirus status with high specificity and sensitivity in both the original cohort and the validation cohort. Because the 87-base-pair reads could not distinguish some IMGT-functional V segments, including TRBV6-2 and TRBV6-3, those segments were excluded. Compared with equally common non-associated chains, HLA-associated TCR beta chains in a later analysis were more clonally expanded and had lower generation probabilities. An association between a missense DCLRE1C variant and V-gene and J-gene trimming of TCR beta chains was found in a later genetic analysis and replicated in an independent cohort. In an earlier analysis of under 600 of the donors, most TCR beta V segments were observed in productive rearrangements about 87% or about 30% of the time, broadly matching IMGT annotations. Correlated functional status among segregating V segments might be attributable to linkage disequilibrium, but an unknown experimental factor could not be ruled out. When HLA alleles, especially DR and DQ, strongly co-occurred, attributing TCR associations to individual alleles was difficult. The authors suggested that the approach could potentially be extended to other disease states and immunological phenotypes.

Including cysteine and phenylalanine, the CDR3 has 14 amino acids. Only the CDR3 DNA stays, 42 bases, in frame from base 1. V is cut by 7 bases and J by 5 bases, and the space between the germline ends is 17 bases. CDR1 and CDR2 were assigned from the germline V gene as MNHEY and SVGAGI. The cohort comprised some 680 healthy bone marrow donors. All cohort members were sampled while nominally healthy, although unrecorded immune exposures were likely present. The donor tested CMV seronegative, placing the donor among the 350 or so seronegative members of the cohort. A peripheral blood sample was collected from each donor, and TCR beta sequencing was performed on peripheral blood mononuclear cells. The Qiagen DNeasy Blood Extraction Kit was used to extract genomic DNA from the blood cell samples.

The chain couples TRBV6-5 to TRBJ2-5, and the D gene may be TRBD2, 6 bases matching. This clonotype originated in a male donor in good health and CMV-seronegative. Input material: PBMCs. The DNA is as follows: TGTGCCAGCACTCCCAACCCGGGGGAGGAGACCCAGTACTTC. The encoded protein is CASTPNPGEETQYF.